This T cell receptor (beta chain) was documented in a study of T cell changes during pregnancy in multiple sclerosis. Trimming took 4 bases from V and 4 from J; bases not matched to a gene: 2. Per germline, CDR1 SQVTM and CDR2 ANQGSEA. This CDR3 is built from 13 residues. Here immunoSEQ multiplex PCR was the method, and the copy in TCRdb shows in-frame clones only, minus some. The sample contains 75,000 to 100,000 clones, roughly 94% of which appear only once. The chain combines TRBV29-1 with TRBJ2-2, with TRBD2 matching over 8 bases. Material: peripheral blood, obtained after pregnancy. This clonotype was obtained from a female donor in good health, enrolled as a control in a pregnancy study. The CDR3 region is CSVAGGGTGELFF. CDR3 bases: TGCAGCGTTGCGGGGGGGGGCACCGGGGAGCTGTTTTTT.